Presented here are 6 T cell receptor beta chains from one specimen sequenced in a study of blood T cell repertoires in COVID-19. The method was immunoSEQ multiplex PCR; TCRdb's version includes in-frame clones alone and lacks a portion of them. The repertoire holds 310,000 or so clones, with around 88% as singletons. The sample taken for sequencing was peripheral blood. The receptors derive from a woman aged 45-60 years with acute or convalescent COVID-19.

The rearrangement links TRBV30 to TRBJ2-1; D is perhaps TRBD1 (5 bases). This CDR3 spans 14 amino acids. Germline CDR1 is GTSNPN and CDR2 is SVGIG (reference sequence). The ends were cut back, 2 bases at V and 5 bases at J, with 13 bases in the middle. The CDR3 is CAWSYPGFNNEQFF. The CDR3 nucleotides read TGTGCCTGGAGTTACCCAGGGTTTAACAATGAGCAGTTCTTC.

The CDR3 DNA reads as TGCGCCAGCAGCCAATGGGTCCCAGGGGGCGATTCACCCCTCCACTTT. The encoded protein is CASSQWVPGGDSPLHF. V and J are TRBV4-1 and TRBJ1-6, with TRBD1 matching over 8 bases. The V gene's germline CDR1 is MGHRA and CDR2 YSYEKL. V dropped 2 bases and J dropped 8; count of bases not matched to a gene: 8. This CDR3 region has 16 residues.

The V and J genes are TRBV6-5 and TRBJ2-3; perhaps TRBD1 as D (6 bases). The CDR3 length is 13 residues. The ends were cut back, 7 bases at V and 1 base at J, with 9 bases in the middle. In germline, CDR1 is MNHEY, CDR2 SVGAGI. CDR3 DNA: TGTGCCAGCAAGCACAGGGGCACAGATACGCAGTATTTT. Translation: CASKHRGTDTQYF.

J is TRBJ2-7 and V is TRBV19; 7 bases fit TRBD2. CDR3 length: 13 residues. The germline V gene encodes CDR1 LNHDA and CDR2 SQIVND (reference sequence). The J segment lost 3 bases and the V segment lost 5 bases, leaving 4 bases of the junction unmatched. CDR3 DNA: TGTGCCAGTAGTCGGACTAGGGACTACGAGCAGTACTTC. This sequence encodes CASSRTRDYEQYF. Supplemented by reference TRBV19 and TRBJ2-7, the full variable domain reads DGGITQSPKYLFRKEGQNVTLSCEQNLNHDAMYWYRQDPGQGLRLIYYSQIVNDFQKGDIAEGYSVSREKKESFPLTVTSAQKNPTAFYLCASSRTRDYEQYFGPGTRLTVT.

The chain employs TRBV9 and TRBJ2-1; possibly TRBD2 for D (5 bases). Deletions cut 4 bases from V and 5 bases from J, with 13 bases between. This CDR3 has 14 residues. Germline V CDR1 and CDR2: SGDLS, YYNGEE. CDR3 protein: CASSLAGAHNEQFF. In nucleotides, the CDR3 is TGTGCCAGCAGCCTAGCTGGAGCTCACAATGAGCAGTTCTTC.

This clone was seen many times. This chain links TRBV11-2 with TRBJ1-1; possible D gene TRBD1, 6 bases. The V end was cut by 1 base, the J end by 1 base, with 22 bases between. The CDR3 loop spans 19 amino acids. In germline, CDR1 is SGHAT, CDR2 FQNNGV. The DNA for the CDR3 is TGTGCCAGCAGCTTAGGGTTCAGGGGCTTAATTAATCGGAACACTGAAGCTTTCTTT. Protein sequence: CASSLGFRGLINRNTEAFF.